The 18 T cell receptor beta chains below all came from one sample that was sequenced in a study of blood T cell repertoires in COVID-19. This table comes from immunoSEQ multiplex PCR, and its TCRdb copy is limited to in-frame clones, with some not included. The data show 130,000 or so clones, 85% to 90% seen once. The sample was peripheral blood. These TCRs come from a man in his sixties with acute or convalescent COVID-19.

This clone was recorded once. The chain couples TRBV6-6 to TRBJ2-5, with 9 bases aligning to TRBD2. J lost 5 bases, V lost 5 bases, and 15 bases had no gene match. The CDR3 runs 17 residues. Germline assignment: CDR1 MNHNY and CDR2 SVGAGI (reference sequence). The CDR3 is CASSPSLAGYLGETQYF. The CDR3 nucleotides are TGTGCCAGCAGTCCATCTCTAGCGGGGTACCTTGGGGAGACCCAGTACTTC.

The V gene is TRBV2, the J gene TRBJ1-5, with TRBD1 matching over 8 bases. The J segment lost 2 bases and the V segment lost 6 bases, leaving 6 bases of the junction unmatched. This CDR3 comprises 15 residues. CDR1 is SNHLY and CDR2 is FYNNEI in the germline V gene. CDR3 residues: CASRVQGGRNQPQHF. CDR3 nucleotide sequence: TGTGCCAGCAGGGTACAGGGGGGACGCAATCAGCCCCAGCATTTT.

The CDR3: CASSYLTGAGSYEQYF. Written as DNA, the CDR3 is TGCGCCAGCAGCTACCTCACAGGGGCCGGCTCCTACGAGCAGTACTTC. The rearrangement joins TRBV5-1 to TRBJ2-7; 7 bases are shared with TRBD1. V shed 3 bases and J 0 bases; nucleotides not matched to a gene: 9. This CDR3 has 16 amino acids. Germline loops: CDR1 SGHRS, CDR2 YFSETQ.

J is TRBJ2-3 and V is TRBV28; 7 bases are shared with TRBD2. CDR1 MDHEN and CDR2 SYDVKM come from the germline V gene. The CDR3 runs to 14 residues. With V trimmed by 7 bases and J by 3 bases, 7 bases remained unmatched. CDR3 nucleotide sequence: TGTGCCAGCACCTCAACTAGCGCAACAGATACGCAGTATTTT. Its translation: CASTSTSATDTQYF. The variable domain in full, completed from reference TRBV28 and TRBJ2-3, reads DVKVTQSSRYLVKRTGEKVFLECVQDMDHENMFWYRQDPGLGLRLIYFSYDVKMKEKGDIPEGYSVSREKKERFSLILESASTNQTSMYLCASTSTSATDTQYFGPGTRLTVL.

The V and J genes are TRBV4-3 and TRBJ1-1; a weak D match, TRBD1 (5 bases). V lost 0 bases, J lost 1 base, and 6 bases lay in between. CDR3 length: 14 residues. Germline V CDR1 and CDR2: LGHNA, YSLEER. The CDR3 sequence is CASSQDRGNTEAFF. CDR3 nucleotides: TGCGCCAGCAGCCAAGATAGGGGGAACACTGAAGCTTTCTTT.

The chain carries TRBV7-9 and TRBJ2-7; D perhaps matches TRBD2 (5 bases). Trimming removed 1 base from V and 6 bases from J, with 10 bases in between. CDR3 length: 13 residues. CDR1 is SEHNR and CDR2 is FQNEAQ in the germline V gene (reference sequence). The CDR3 is CASSLEGLSEQYF. CDR3 in DNA: TGTGCCAGCAGCTTAGAAGGACTCTCCGAGCAGTACTTC.

This clone came up once. This sequence joins TRBV5-6 and TRBJ2-3, with TRBD1 matching 7 bases. V gave up 4 bases and J gave up 2 bases; unmatched junction bases: 7. Germline lookup yields CDR1 SGHDT and CDR2 YYEEEE. This CDR3 has 15 residues. The CDR3 region is CASSAVGGLTDTQYF. In DNA, the CDR3 is TGTGCCAGCAGCGCGGTAGGGGGCCTCACAGATACGCAGTATTTT.

The rearrangement links TRBV29-1 to TRBJ2-1; 13 positions agree with TRBD2. With 7 bases clipped from V and 6 bases from J, the junction kept 3 bases outside the gene matches. CDR1 is SQVTM, CDR2 ANQGSEA, per germline. The CDR3 has 13 residues. The CDR3 loop reads CSGGLAGVNEQFF. CDR3 DNA: TGCAGCGGCGGACTAGCGGGAGTCAATGAGCAGTTCTTC.

V usage is TRBV12-3 or TRBV12-4 and J usage is TRBJ2-7, with TRBD1 identical over 7 bases. This CDR3 contains 13 residues. Trimming took 6 bases from V and 6 from J; bases not matched to a gene: 8. In DNA, the CDR3 is TGTGCCAGCAGCTTGGTAGGGGGCGGCGAGCAGTACTTC. It codes for CASSLVGGGEQYF.

The rearrangement links TRBV10-3 to TRBJ1-1, with 12 positions matching TRBD1. CDR1 ENHRY and CDR2 SYGVKD come from the germline V gene. V dropped 5 bases and J dropped 7; count of bases not matched to a gene: 5. This CDR3 is 14 amino acids long. The CDR3 reads CAISPGQGAGEAFF. For the CDR3, the DNA is TGTGCCATCAGTCCGGGACAGGGGGCGGGTGAAGCTTTCTTT.

This clone appeared a few times. The CDR3 nucleotides are TGTGCCAGCAGCCAAGGGAGACTAGCTGTGCAGTATTTT. This sequence encodes CASSQGRLAVQYF. V gene TRBV14 combines with J gene TRBJ2-3; the match to TRBD2 covers 7 bases. The CDR3 has 13 residues. J lost 11 bases, V lost 1 base, and 6 bases had no gene match. From germline, CDR1 is SGHDN and CDR2 FVKESK.

The chain combines TRBV4-1 with TRBJ1-3; TRBD1 is a possible D gene (5 bases). This CDR3 has 16 amino acids. Trimming cost V 4 bases and J 2 bases, with 15 bases left between them. Germline V gene sequence: CDR1 MGHRA, CDR2 YSYEKL. The CDR3 DNA reads as TGCGCCAGCAGCCCGGTCGGGGGGGAACCTGGAAACACCATATATTTT. Protein product: CASSPVGGEPGNTIYF.

This clone was found once. This sequence joins TRBV27 and TRBJ2-5, with D maybe TRBD1 (6 bases). V was pared by 3 bases and J by 1 base, with 15 bases between. The CDR3 consists of 16 residues. CDR1 and CDR2 from the germline V gene are MNHEY and SMNVEV (reference sequence). CDR3 sequence: CASSFSRGGRQETQYF. The CDR3 nucleotides read TGTGCCAGCAGTTTCTCCAGGGGTGGTCGCCAAGAGACCCAGTACTTC.

This clone was counted a single time. This chain joins TRBV7-9 and TRBJ2-3; D ambiguous. The CDR3 length is 14 residues. V dropped 3 bases and J dropped 3 bases, with 10 bases sitting between them. In germline, CDR1 is SEHNR, CDR2 FQNEAQ (reference sequence). In DNA, the CDR3 is TGTGCCAGCAGCTTGACGGGTAGGACAGATACGCAGTATTTT. This gives the protein CASSLTGRTDTQYF. The variable domain in full, completed from reference TRBV7-9 and TRBJ2-3, reads DTGVSQNPRHKITKRGQNVTFRCDPISEHNRLYWYRQTLGQGPEFLTYFQNEAQLEKSRLLSDRFSAERPKGSFSTLEIQRTEQGDSAMYLCASSLTGRTDTQYFGPGTRLTVL.

This clone has a single count. The V gene is TRBV24-1, the J gene TRBJ2-5; D gene ambiguous. Trimming cost V 9 bases and J 2 bases, with 15 bases left between them. This CDR3 contains 14 residues. CDR1 and CDR2 from the germline V gene are KGHDR and SFDVKD. This CDR3 is CATSLSSIQETQYF. CDR3 in DNA: TGTGCCACCTCGCTGTCCAGTATACAAGAGACCCAGTACTTC.

The chain uses TRBV7-2 and TRBJ2-2; D is unclear. From germline, CDR1 is SGHTA and CDR2 FQGNSA. The CDR3 contains 14 residues. Trimming took off 0 bases at V and 4 bases at J, with 6 bases between the two ends. The CDR3 DNA sequence: TGTGCCAGCAGCTTAGCGTTCCTCACCGGGGAGCTGTTTTTT. Its translation is CASSLAFLTGELFF.

The chain is built from TRBV29-1 and TRBJ2-5; D call uncertain. The CDR3 runs 13 residues. Per germline, CDR1 SQVTM and CDR2 ANQGSEA. Trimming cost V 0 bases and J 2 bases, with 7 bases left between them. CDR3: CSVEDLAQETQYF. The CDR3 nucleotides are TGCAGCGTTGAAGATCTGGCTCAAGAGACCCAGTACTTC.

The V gene is TRBV3-1 (or the pseudogene TRBV3-2), the J gene TRBJ1-2; D gene uncertain. CDR1 is LGHDT, CDR2 YNNKEL, per germline (reference sequence). This CDR3 comprises 17 residues. Trimming pared 0 bases from V and 5 bases from J, leaving 19 bases between. The CDR3 loop reads CASSQDVPAGPGYGYTF. The CDR3 DNA follows: TGTGCCAGCAGCCAAGACGTCCCGGCAGGTCCTGGGTATGGCTACACCTTC.